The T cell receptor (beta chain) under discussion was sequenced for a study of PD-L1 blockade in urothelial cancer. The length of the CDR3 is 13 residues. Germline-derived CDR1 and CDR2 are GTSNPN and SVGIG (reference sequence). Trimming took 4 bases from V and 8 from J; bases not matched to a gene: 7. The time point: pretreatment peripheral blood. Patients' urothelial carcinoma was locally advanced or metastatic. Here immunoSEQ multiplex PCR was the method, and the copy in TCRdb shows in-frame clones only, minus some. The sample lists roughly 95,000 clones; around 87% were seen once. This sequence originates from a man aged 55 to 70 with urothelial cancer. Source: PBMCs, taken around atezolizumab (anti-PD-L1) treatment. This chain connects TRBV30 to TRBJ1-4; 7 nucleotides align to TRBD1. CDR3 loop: CAWTSNRGEKLFF. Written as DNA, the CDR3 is TGTGCCTGGACCTCTAACAGGGGAGAAAAACTGTTTTTT. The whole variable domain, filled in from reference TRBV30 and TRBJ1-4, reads SQTIHQWPATLVQPVGSPLSLECTVEGTSNPNLYWYRQAAGRGLQLLFYSVGIGQISSEVPQNLSASRPQDRQFILSSKKLLLSDSGFYLCAWTSNRGEKLFFGSGTQLSVL.